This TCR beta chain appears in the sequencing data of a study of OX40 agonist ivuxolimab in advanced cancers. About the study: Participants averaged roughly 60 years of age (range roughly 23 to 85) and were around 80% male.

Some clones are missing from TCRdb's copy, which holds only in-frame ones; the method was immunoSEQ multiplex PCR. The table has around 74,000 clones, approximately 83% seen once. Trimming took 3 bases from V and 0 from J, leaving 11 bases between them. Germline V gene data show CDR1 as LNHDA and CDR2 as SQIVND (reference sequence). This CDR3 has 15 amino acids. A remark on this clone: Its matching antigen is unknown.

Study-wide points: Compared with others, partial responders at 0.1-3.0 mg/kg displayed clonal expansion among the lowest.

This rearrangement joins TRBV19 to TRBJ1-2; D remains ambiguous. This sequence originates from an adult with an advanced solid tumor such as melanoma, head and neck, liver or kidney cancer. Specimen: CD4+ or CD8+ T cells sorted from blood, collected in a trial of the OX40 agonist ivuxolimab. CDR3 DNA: TGTGCCAGTAGTATTAATTTAGGAGCTAACTATGGCTACACCTTC. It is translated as CASSINLGANYGYTF.